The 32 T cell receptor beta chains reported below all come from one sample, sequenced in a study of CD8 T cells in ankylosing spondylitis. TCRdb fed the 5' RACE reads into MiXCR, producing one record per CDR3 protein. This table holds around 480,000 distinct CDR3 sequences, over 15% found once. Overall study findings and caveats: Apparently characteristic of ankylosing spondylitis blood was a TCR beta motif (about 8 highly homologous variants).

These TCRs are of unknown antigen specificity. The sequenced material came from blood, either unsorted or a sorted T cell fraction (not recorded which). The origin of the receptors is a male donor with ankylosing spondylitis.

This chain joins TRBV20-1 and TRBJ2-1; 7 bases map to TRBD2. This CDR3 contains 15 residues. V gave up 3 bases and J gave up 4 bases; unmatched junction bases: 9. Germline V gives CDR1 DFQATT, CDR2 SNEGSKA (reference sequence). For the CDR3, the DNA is TGCAGTGCTAGTCGGCTAGCGGACGCTTACAATGAGCAGTTCTTC. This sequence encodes CSASRLADAYNEQFF.

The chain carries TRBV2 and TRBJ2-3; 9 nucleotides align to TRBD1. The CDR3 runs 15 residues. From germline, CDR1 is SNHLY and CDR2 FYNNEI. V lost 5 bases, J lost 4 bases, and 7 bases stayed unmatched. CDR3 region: CASSKRQGVADTQYF. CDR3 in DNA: TGTGCCAGCAGTAAAAGACAGGGGGTTGCAGATACGCAGTATTTT.

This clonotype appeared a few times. DNA of the CDR3: TGCGCCAGCAGCAGGGGTCGGGGGGACGGCTACACCTTC. It is translated as CASSRGRGDGYTF. This chain uses TRBV5-1 with TRBJ1-2; tentatively, D is TRBD1 (5 bases). Trimming took off 4 bases at V and 8 bases at J, with 15 bases between the two ends. Germline V gene sequence: CDR1 SGHRS, CDR2 YFSETQ. There are 13 residues in the CDR3.

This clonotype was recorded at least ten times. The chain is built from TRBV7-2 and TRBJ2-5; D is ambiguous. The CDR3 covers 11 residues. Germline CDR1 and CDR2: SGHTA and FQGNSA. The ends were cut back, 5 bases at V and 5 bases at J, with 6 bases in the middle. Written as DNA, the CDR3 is TGTGCCAGCAGCGCCCATGAGACCCAGTACTTC. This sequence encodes CASSAHETQYF. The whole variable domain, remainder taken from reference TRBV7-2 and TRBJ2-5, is GAGVSQSPSNKVTEKGKDVELRCDPISGHTALYWYRQSLGQGLEFLIYFQGNSAPDKSGLPSDRFSAERTGGSVSTLTIQRTQQEDSAVYLCASSAHETQYFGPGTRLLVL.

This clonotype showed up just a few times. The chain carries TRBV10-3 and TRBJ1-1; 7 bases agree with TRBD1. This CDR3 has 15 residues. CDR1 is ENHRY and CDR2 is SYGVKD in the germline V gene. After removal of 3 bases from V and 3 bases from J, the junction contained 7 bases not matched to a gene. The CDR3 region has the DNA TGTGCCATCAGTGAATCAGGGGGACAAGACACTGAAGCTTTCTTT. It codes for CAISESGGQDTEAFF.

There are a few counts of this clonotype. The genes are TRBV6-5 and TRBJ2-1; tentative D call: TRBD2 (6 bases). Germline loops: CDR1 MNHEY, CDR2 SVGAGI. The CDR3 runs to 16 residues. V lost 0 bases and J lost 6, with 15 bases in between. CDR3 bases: TGTGCCAGCAGTTACTCGTTTATACCTAGCGTCAATGAGCAGTTCTTC. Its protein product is CASSYSFIPSVNEQFF.

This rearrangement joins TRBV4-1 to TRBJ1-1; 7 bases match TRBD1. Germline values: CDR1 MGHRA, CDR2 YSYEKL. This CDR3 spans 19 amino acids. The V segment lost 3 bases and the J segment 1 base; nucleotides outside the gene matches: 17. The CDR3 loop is CASSQGPQGVRTRNTEAFF. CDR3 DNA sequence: TGCGCCAGCAGCCAGGGTCCCCAGGGGGTTCGAACCCGGAACACTGAAGCTTTCTTT.

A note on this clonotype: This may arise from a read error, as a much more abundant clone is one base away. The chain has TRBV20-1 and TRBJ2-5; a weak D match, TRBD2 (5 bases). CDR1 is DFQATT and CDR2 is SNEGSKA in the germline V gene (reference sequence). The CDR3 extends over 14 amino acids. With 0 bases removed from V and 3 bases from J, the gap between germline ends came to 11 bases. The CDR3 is CSARDSEAEETQYF. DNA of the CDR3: TGCAGTGCTAGAGATAGCGAAGCGGAAGAGACCCAGTACTTC.

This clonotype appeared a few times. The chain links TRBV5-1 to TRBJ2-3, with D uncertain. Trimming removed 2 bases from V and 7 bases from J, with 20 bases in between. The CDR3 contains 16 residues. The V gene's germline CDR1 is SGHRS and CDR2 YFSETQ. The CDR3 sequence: CASSFEPGSPSYTQYF. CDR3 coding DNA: TGCGCCAGCAGCTTCGAGCCAGGATCGCCTTCGTATACGCAGTATTTT.

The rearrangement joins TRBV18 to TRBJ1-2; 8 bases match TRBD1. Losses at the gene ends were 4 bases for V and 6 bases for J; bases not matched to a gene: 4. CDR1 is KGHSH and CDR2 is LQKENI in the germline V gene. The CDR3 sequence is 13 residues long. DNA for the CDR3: TGTGCCAGCTCACAGGACAGGGACGATGGCTACACCTTC. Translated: CASSQDRDDGYTF.

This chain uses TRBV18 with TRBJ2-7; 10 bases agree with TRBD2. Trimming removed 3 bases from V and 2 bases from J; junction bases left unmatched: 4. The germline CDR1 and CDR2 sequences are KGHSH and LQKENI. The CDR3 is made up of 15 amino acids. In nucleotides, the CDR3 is TGTGCCAGCTCACCGGGACTAGCGTTCCCCTACGAGCAGTACTTC. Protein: CASSPGLAFPYEQYF.

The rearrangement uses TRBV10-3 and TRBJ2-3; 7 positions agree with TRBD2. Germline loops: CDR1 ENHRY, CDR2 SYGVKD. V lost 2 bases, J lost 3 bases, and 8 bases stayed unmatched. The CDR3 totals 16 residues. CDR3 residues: CAISEDRTSWTDTQYF. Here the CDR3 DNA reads TGTGCCATCAGTGAGGACCGGACTAGTTGGACAGATACGCAGTATTTT.

The CDR3 region is CAISEGTPLGEQFF. The CDR3 DNA sequence: TGTGCCATCAGTGAGGGCACCCCCCTCGGTGAGCAGTTCTTC. The chain is built from TRBV10-3 and TRBJ2-1; D remains unclear. Between the trimmed V and J ends, which lost 2 bases and 9 bases, there was a span of 14 bases. In germline, CDR1 is ENHRY, CDR2 SYGVKD. The CDR3 contains 14 residues.

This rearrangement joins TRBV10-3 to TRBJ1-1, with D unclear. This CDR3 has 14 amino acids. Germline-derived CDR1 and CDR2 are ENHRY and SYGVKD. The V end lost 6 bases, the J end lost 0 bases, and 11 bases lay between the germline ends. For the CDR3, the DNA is TGTGCCATCAGCAATAGGGAGCTGAACACTGAAGCTTTCTTT. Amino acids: CAISNRELNTEAFF.

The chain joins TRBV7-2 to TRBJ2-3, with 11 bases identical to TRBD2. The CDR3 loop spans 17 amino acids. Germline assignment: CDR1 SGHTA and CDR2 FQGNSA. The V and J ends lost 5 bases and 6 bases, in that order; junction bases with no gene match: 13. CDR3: CASSRTLAGAKDDTQYF. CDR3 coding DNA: TGTGCCAGCAGCCGAACACTAGCGGGAGCGAAGGATGATACGCAGTATTTT.

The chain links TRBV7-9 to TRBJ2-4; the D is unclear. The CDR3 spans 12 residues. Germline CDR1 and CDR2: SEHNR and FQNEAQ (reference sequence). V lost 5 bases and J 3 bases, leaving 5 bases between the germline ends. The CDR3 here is CASSLSKNIQYF. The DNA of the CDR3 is TGTGCCAGCAGCCTCAGCAAAAACATTCAGTACTTC.

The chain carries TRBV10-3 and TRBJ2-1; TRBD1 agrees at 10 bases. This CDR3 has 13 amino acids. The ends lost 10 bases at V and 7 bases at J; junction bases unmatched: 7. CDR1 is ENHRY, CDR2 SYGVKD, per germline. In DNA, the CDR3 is TGTGCCACCGAGGGACAGGGGAAAAATGAGCAGTTCTTC. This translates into CATEGQGKNEQFF.

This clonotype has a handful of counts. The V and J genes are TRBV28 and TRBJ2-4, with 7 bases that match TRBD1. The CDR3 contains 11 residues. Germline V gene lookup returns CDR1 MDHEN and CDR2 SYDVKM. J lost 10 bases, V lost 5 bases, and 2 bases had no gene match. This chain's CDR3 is CASSDRVIQYF. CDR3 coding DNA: TGTGCCAGCAGTGACAGGGTTATTCAGTACTTC. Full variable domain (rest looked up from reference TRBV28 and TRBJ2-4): DVKVTQSSRYLVKRTGEKVFLECVQDMDHENMFWYRQDPGLGLRLIYFSYDVKMKEKGDIPEGYSVSREKKERFSLILESASTNQTSMYLCASSDRVIQYFGAGTRLSVL.

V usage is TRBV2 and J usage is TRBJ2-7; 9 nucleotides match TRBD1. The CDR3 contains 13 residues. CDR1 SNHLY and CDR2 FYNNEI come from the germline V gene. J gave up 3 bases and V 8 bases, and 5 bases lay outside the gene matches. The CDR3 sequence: CASRWTGDYEQYF. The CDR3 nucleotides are TGTGCCAGCCGATGGACAGGGGACTACGAGCAGTACTTC.

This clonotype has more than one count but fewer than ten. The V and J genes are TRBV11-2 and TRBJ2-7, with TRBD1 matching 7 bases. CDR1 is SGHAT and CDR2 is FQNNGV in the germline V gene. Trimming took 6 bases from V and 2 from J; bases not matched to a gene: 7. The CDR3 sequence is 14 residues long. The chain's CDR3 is CASRQQGLPYEQYF. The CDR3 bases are TGTGCCAGCAGACAACAGGGGCTCCCCTACGAGCAGTACTTC.

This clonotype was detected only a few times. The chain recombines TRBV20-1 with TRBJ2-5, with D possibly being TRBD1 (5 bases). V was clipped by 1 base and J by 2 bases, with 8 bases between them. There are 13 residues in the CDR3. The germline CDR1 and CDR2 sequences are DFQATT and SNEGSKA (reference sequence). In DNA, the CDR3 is TGCAGTGCTAGAGGGACACAACAAGAGACCCAGTACTTC. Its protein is CSARGTQQETQYF.

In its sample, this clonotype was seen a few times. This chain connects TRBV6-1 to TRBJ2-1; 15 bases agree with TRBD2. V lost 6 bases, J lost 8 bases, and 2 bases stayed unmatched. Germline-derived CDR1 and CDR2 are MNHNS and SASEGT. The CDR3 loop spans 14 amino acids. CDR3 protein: CASSRTSGGDEQFF. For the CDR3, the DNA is TGTGCCAGCAGCCGGACTAGCGGGGGGGATGAGCAGTTCTTC.

DNA for the CDR3: TGTGCCAGCAGTCCTCGGACAGCCGGCGACTCACCCCTCCACTTT. This codes for CASSPRTAGDSPLHF. J is TRBJ1-6 and V is TRBV12-3 or TRBV12-4; D perhaps matches TRBD1 (6 bases). The CDR3 is 15 residues long. The germline V and J ends were trimmed by 5 bases and 10 bases, with 18 bases remaining between them.

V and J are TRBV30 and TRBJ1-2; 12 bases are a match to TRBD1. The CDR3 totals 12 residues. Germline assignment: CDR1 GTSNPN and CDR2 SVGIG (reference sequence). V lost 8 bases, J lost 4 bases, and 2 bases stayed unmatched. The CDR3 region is CAGDRGLYGYTF. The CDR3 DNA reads TGTGCCGGGGACAGGGGGCTCTATGGCTACACCTTC.

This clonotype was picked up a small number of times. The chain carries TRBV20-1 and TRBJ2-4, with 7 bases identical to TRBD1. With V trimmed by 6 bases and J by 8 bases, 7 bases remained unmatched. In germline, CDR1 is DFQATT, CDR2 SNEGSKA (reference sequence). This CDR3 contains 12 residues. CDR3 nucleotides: TGCAGTGCCAGCCCAGACAGGGACATTCAGTACTTC. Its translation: CSASPDRDIQYF.

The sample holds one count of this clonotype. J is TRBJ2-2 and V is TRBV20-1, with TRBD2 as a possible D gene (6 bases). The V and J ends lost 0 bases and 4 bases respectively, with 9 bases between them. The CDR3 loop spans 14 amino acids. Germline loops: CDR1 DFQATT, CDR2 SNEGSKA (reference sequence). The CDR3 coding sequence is TGCAGTGCTAGAGAGGCGGGGTCCACCGGGGAGCTGTTTTTT. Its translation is CSAREAGSTGELFF.

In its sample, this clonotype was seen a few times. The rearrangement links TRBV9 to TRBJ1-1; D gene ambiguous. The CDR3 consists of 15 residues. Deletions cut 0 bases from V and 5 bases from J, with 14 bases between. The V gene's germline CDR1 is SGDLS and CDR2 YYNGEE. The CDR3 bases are TGTGCCAGCAGCGTAGGGACTAAGGGTGGGACTGAAGCTTTCTTT. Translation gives CASSVGTKGGTEAFF.

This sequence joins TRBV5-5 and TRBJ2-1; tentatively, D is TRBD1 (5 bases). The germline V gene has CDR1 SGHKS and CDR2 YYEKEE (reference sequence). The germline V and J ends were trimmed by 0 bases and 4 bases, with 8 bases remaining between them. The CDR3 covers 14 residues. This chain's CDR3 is CASSLETGYNEQFF. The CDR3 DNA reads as TGTGCCAGCAGCTTGGAAACAGGTTACAATGAGCAGTTCTTC.

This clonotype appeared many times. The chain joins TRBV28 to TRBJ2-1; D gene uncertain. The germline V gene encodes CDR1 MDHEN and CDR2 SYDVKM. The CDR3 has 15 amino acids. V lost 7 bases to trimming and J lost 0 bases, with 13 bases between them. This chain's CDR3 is CASIPQASSYNEQFF. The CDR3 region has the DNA TGTGCCAGCATCCCTCAGGCGAGCTCCTACAATGAGCAGTTCTTC.

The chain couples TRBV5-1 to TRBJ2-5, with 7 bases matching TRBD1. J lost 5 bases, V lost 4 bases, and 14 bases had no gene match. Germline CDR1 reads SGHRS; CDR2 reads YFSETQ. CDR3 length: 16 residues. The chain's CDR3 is CASSRTTGFRAETQYF. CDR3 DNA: TGCGCCAGCAGCAGAACGACAGGGTTCAGGGCGGAGACCCAGTACTTC.

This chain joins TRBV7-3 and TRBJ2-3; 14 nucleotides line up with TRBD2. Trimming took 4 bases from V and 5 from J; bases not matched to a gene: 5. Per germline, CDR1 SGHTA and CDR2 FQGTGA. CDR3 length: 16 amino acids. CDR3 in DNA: TGTGCCAGCAGCTCGGGGACTAGCGGGAGAAGAGATACGCAGTATTTT. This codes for CASSSGTSGRRDTQYF.

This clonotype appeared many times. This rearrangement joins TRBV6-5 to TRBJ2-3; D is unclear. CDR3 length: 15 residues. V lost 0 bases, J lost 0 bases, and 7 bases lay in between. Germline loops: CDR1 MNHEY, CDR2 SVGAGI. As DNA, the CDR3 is TGTGCCAGCAGTTACTCGGGAACTAGCACAGATACGCAGTATTTT. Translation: CASSYSGTSTDTQYF.